The 17 T cell receptor beta chains presented below share a single source sample, sequenced in a study of shared clonotypes between healthy human individuals. Clones were sequenced by immunoSEQ multiplex PCR, and TCRdb holds only the in-frame ones, with some missing. The sample lists more than 900,000 clones; around 78% were seen once. Source material: memory CD4+ T cells from PBMCs. Subset: CD45RA-negative fraction. The source is a man aged 18 to 30 in good health. Some clones in this sample may be carry-over from other donors' samples.

CDR3: CASSETGGSVGYGYTF. CDR3 coding DNA: TGTGCCAGTAGCGAGACAGGGGGCTCAGTAGGCTATGGCTACACCTTC. V usage is TRBV19 and J usage is TRBJ1-2, with 10 bases lining up with TRBD1. The V and J ends lost 6 bases and 4 bases, in that order; junction bases with no gene match: 11. Germline-derived CDR1 and CDR2 are LNHDA and SQIVND (reference sequence). The CDR3 spans 16 residues. The full variable domain, completed using reference TRBV19 and TRBJ1-2, is DGGITQSPKYLFRKEGQNVTLSCEQNLNHDAMYWYRQDPGQGLRLIYYSQIVNDFQKGDIAEGYSVSREKKESFPLTVTSAQKNPTAFYLCASSETGGSVGYGYTFGSGTRLTVV.

V and J are TRBV28 and TRBJ2-7, with D perhaps matching TRBD1 (6 bases). With 5 bases removed from V and 5 bases from J, the gap between germline ends came to 19 bases. The CDR3 has 15 residues. CDR1 and CDR2 (germline): MDHEN, SYDVKM. CDR3 loop: CASSPHRVGPDEQYF. In DNA, the CDR3 is TGTGCCAGCAGTCCCCACAGGGTCGGGCCCGACGAGCAGTACTTC.

About this clone: Mismatch with germline at one junction end may stem from a read error. V and J are TRBV30 and TRBJ2-7; 8 bases agree with TRBD2. The CDR3 spans 14 residues. The germline V gene has CDR1 GTSNPN and CDR2 SVGIG (reference sequence). DNA of the CDR3: TGTGCCTGGAGTCCAAGGACTAGCCGAAACGAGCGGTACTTC. Translating gives CAWSPRTSRNERYF.

This clone appeared a single time. V gene TRBV29-1 combines with J gene TRBJ2-1; a possible D gene is TRBD2 (5 bases). The CDR3 loop spans 12 amino acids. Looked up from germline, CDR1 is SQVTM and CDR2 is ANQGSEA. The V end was cut by 7 bases, the J end by 1 base, with 8 bases between. The CDR3 DNA reads as TGCAGCGCTGACTATTCCTACAATGAGCAGTTCTTC. Its translation is CSADYSYNEQFF.

The chain has TRBV5-1 and TRBJ2-2; TRBD1 matches 7 bases. Per germline, CDR1 SGHRS and CDR2 YFSETQ. Trimming cost V 4 bases and J 5 bases; bases outside gene matches: 5. The CDR3 spans 14 residues. For the CDR3, the DNA is TGCGCCAGCAGCCAGGACAGGCCGACCGGGGAGCTGTTTTTT. Protein sequence: CASSQDRPTGELFF.

The rearrangement joins TRBV6-1 to TRBJ1-5; 8 bases map to TRBD1. Per the germline V gene, CDR1 is MNHNS and CDR2 is SASEGT. The CDR3 is 15 residues long. With 3 bases clipped from V and 4 bases from J, the junction kept 5 bases outside the gene matches. CDR3 amino acids: CASSEGQGANQPQHF. The DNA for the CDR3 is TGTGCCAGCAGTGAGGGCCAGGGGGCAAATCAGCCCCAGCATTTT.

The chain links TRBV28 to TRBJ2-2; no reliable D call. Germline-derived CDR1 and CDR2 are MDHEN and SYDVKM. Trimming stripped 8 bases from V and 6 bases from J, with 16 bases between. The CDR3 contains 14 residues. Written as DNA, the CDR3 is TGTGCCAGCCTAGAGAGCCCACTCCCCGGGGAGCTGTTTTTT. The encoded protein is CASLESPLPGELFF.

This chain connects TRBV11-2 to TRBJ1-6; the match to TRBD1 covers 7 bases. V gave up 1 base and J gave up 9 bases; unmatched junction bases: 3. The CDR3 is made up of 14 amino acids. The germline gives CDR1 SGHAT, CDR2 FQNNGV. Written as DNA, the CDR3 is TGTGCCAGCAGCTTAGCCAGGGGGACTTCACCCCTCCACTTT. This translates into CASSLARGTSPLHF.

The genes are TRBV29-1 and TRBJ2-5, with TRBD1 identical over 7 bases. This CDR3 has 14 residues. The V gene end was trimmed by 1 base and the J gene end by 5 bases; junction bases not matched to a gene: 7. In germline, CDR1 is SQVTM, CDR2 ANQGSEA. In DNA, the CDR3 is TGCAGCGTTGAAGGGAGACAGGGTGTGGAGACCCAGTACTTC. Its translation: CSVEGRQGVETQYF.

This clone has just one count. V gene TRBV18 combines with J gene TRBJ2-2; D may be TRBD2 (5 bases). The V gene lost 0 bases and the J gene lost 3 bases, with 14 bases spanning the gap. Germline V gives CDR1 KGHSH, CDR2 LQKENI. This CDR3 region has 17 residues. The CDR3 DNA follows: TGTGCCAGCTCACCACCCTACCCTACGGGGTACACCGGGGAGCTGTTTTTT. Translating gives CASSPPYPTGYTGELFF.

This sequence joins TRBV28 and TRBJ1-2, with TRBD1 identical over 7 bases. Germline V gives CDR1 MDHEN, CDR2 SYDVKM. The CDR3 has 15 residues. Unmatched junction bases numbered 12, after V lost 2 bases and J lost 9 bases. The CDR3 coding sequence is TGTGCCAGCAGTTTACCGGACAGGTTGGCCGGACGCTACACCTTC. As protein: CASSLPDRLAGRYTF.

This chain uses TRBV4-2 with TRBJ2-3, with D possibly matching TRBD1 (5 bases). The CDR3 loop spans 16 amino acids. Per germline, CDR1 LGHNA and CDR2 YNFKEQ. Trimming removed 1 base from V and 2 bases from J, with 13 bases in between. The CDR3 DNA reads as TGTGCCAGCAGCCAAGGAGCAGGGCAGGTCACAGATACGCAGTATTTT. It codes for CASSQGAGQVTDTQYF.

V is TRBV28 and J is TRBJ1-2; a possible D gene is TRBD1 (6 bases). Deletions cut 2 bases from V and 4 bases from J, with 14 bases between. This CDR3 is 15 amino acids long. CDR1 MDHEN and CDR2 SYDVKM come from the germline V gene. This CDR3 reads CASSLGGAHRYGYTF. DNA for the CDR3: TGTGCCAGCAGTTTAGGGGGGGCGCACCGCTATGGCTACACCTTC.

This chain connects TRBV5-5 to TRBJ2-7; D might be TRBD1 or TRBD2, each matching 6 bases. CDR1 and CDR2 (germline): SGHKS, YYEKEE (reference sequence). The CDR3 length is 17 residues. Trimming removed 0 bases from V and 4 bases from J, with 20 bases in between. The CDR3 bases are TGTGCCAGCAGCTTGGGATTTCGCGGGACAAGTCCGTACGAGCAGTACTTC. It specifies CASSLGFRGTSPYEQYF.

CDR3 DNA: TGTGCCAGCAGTGAAGCGCCCCCGGGACAGGGAGCCTACGAGCAGTACTTC. Its translation is CASSEAPPGQGAYEQYF. This chain joins TRBV2 and TRBJ2-7, with 9 positions matching TRBD1. The CDR3 consists of 17 residues. Looked up from germline, CDR1 is SNHLY and CDR2 is FYNNEI. After removal of 0 bases from V and 2 bases from J, the junction contained 8 bases not matched to a gene.

This clone was found a few times. This sequence joins TRBV6-5 and TRBJ2-3; 8 bases align to TRBD1. The CDR3 is 16 residues long. After removal of 4 bases from V and 2 bases from J, the junction contained 8 bases not matched to a gene. The germline gives CDR1 MNHEY, CDR2 SVGAGI. CDR3 nucleotide sequence: TGTGCCAGCAGTTTGGTCCAGGGGGCTTACACAGATACGCAGTATTTT. It translates to CASSLVQGAYTDTQYF.

The table lists this clone with a count of one. This chain connects TRBV25-1 to TRBJ2-1, with D uncertain. The germline V and J ends were trimmed by 3 bases and 16 bases, with 10 bases remaining between them. The CDR3 contains 10 residues. CDR1 and CDR2 from the germline V gene are MGHDK and SYGVNS. The CDR3 DNA reads as TGTGCCAGCAGTGACCTACATGTCTTCTTC. Encoded protein: CASSDLHVFF.